This TCR beta chain was sequenced in a study of T cell repertoires in aging, cancer and after chemotherapy. Study context: Healthy donor repertoires were recorded over several months to years and showed clear clonal overlap.

In the case of this clonotype: Its antigen is not known.

Rearranged V-D-J TRB sequences were amplified with a mixed TRB-A/B primer pool. TCRdb fed the multiplex PCR reads into MiXCR, producing one record per CDR3 protein. This table has about 11,000 distinct CDR3 sequences, approximately 32% appearing once. Study results and caveats: Healthy donors lost TCR diversity with age mainly through richness, cancer patients through richness and evenness. Compared with age-matched healthy donors, untreated hematological or solid cancer patients showed higher blood TCR clonality.

Amplification of TCR beta used genomic DNA extracted from peripheral blood. Trimming stripped 6 bases from V and 2 bases from J, with 8 bases between. This CDR3 comprises 12 residues. Germline lookup yields CDR1 SGHAT and CDR2 FQDESV (reference sequence). The rearrangement links TRBV11-1 to TRBJ2-7; the D is unclear. This receptor was taken from a human donor in good health. The donor label of this sample is uncertain. Input material: blood. Here the CDR3 reads CASRSDPYEQYF. Here the CDR3 DNA reads TGTGCCAGCAGGTCCGACCCCTACGAGCAGTACTTC. The whole variable domain, filled in from reference TRBV11-1 and TRBJ2-7, reads EAEVAQSPRYKITEKSQAVAFWCDPISGHATLYWYRQILGQGPELLVQFQDESVVDDSQLPKDRFSAERLKGVDSTLKIQPAELGDSAMYLCASRSDPYEQYFGPGTRLTVT.